This entry features one T cell receptor (beta chain) sequence. Its specificity is unknown. These data belong to a study of cytomegalovirus exposure and HLA in healthy donors. The study's findings and limits: Listed as cytomegalovirus-associated were 150 to 200 TCR beta chains.

TCRdb keeps only in-frame clones here, not all; method: immunoSEQ multiplex PCR. This table holds 200,000 or so clones, around 90% found once. This CDR3 is 20 amino acids long. Losses at the gene ends were 3 bases for V and 3 bases for J; bases not matched to a gene: 17. Looked up from germline, CDR1 is SGHRS and CDR2 is YFSETQ. The chain combines TRBV5-1 with TRBJ2-3; 12 bases match TRBD2. This receptor was identified in a woman aged 18-29 years in good health and CMV-seronegative. Sequenced material: PBMCs. CDR3 region: CASSSRLAGETSYSTDTQYF. The CDR3, as DNA: TGCGCCAGCAGCTCACGACTAGCGGGAGAGACATCTTACTCAACAGATACGCAGTATTTT.